These 8 T cell receptor beta chains came from one sample sequenced in a study of cytomegalovirus exposure and HLA in healthy donors. The PCR had 60 Vbeta and 13 Jbeta primers. Assay used: immunoSEQ multiplex PCR; TCRdb lists only in-frame clones, some missing. The table lists about 190,000 clones, about four fifths of them singletons. The sequencing sample was made of PBMCs. These receptors came from a man in his late teens or twenties in good health and CMV-seronegative.

This clone was recorded only once. CDR3 nucleotide sequence: TGCAGCGGGCTAGCGGGAGGGCCGAATGAGCAGTTCTTC. It yields the protein CSGLAGGPNEQFF. V gene TRBV29-1 combines with J gene TRBJ2-1; 12 bases agree with TRBD2. Per the germline V gene, CDR1 is SQVTM and CDR2 is ANQGSEA. The CDR3 is made up of 13 amino acids. J lost 7 bases, V lost 7 bases, and 5 bases had no gene match.

Note on this clone: The same CDR3 can be traced to other DNA sequences in this sample. The CDR3 DNA follows: TGTGCCAGCAGTTTAGGTACAGGAAGCTACGAGCAGTACTTC. Its translation is CASSLGTGSYEQYF. The chain is built from TRBV27 and TRBJ2-7; perhaps TRBD1 as D (5 bases). Germline CDR1 MNHEY, CDR2 SMNVEV (reference sequence). Trimming stripped 2 bases from V and 3 bases from J, with 11 bases between. This CDR3 has 14 residues.

The chain uses TRBV18 and TRBJ1-1; weak D call: TRBD1 (5 bases). The CDR3 has 17 residues. Trimming stripped 4 bases from V and 3 bases from J, with 21 bases between. Germline CDR1 KGHSH, CDR2 LQKENI. Here the CDR3 DNA reads TGTGCCAGCTCACTTAGGGCTCTGGCGGGGCGGGACACTGAAGCTTTCTTT. The encoded protein is CASSLRALAGRDTEAFF.

This rearrangement joins TRBV10-3 to TRBJ1-3; 10 bases match TRBD1. CDR3 size: 15 residues. Germline CDR1 reads ENHRY; CDR2 reads SYGVKD. V was pared by 6 bases and J by 1 base, with 3 bases of the junction left unmatched. Here the CDR3 reads CAISRTGGSGNTIYF. The DNA of the CDR3 is TGTGCCATCAGCCGGACAGGGGGGTCTGGAAACACCATATATTTT.

The J gene is TRBJ2-3, the V gene TRBV2; D is perhaps TRBD1 (5 bases). The CDR3 sequence is 12 residues long. Trimming left V 4 bases short and J 6 bases short, with 8 bases between. Looked up from germline, CDR1 is SNHLY and CDR2 is FYNNEI. CDR3 amino acids: CASSVRADTQYF. CDR3 DNA: TGTGCCAGCAGTGTCAGGGCCGATACGCAGTATTTT. Based on the CDR3 plus reference TRBV2 and TRBJ2-3, the full variable domain is EPEVTQTPSHQVTQMGQEVILRCVPISNHLYFYWYRQILGQKVEFLVSFYNNEISEKSEIFDDQFSVERPDGSNFTLKIRSTKLEDSAMYFCASSVRADTQYFGPGTRLTVL.

The chain uses TRBV18 and TRBJ2-2; 7 nucleotides agree with TRBD1. V gave up 2 bases and J gave up 3 bases; unmatched junction bases: 6. Germline CDR1 reads KGHSH; CDR2 reads LQKENI. This CDR3 spans 16 amino acids. CDR3 DNA sequence: TGTGCCAGCTCACCAACAGGGGTTGGGGACACCGGGGAGCTGTTTTTT. Encoded protein: CASSPTGVGDTGELFF. Filled out from reference TRBV18 and TRBJ2-2, the complete variable domain reads NAGVMQNPRHLVRRRGQEARLRCSPMKGHSHVYWYRQLPEEGLKFMVYLQKENIIDESGMPKERFSAEFPKEGPSILRIQQVVRGDSAAYFCASSPTGVGDTGELFFGEGSRLTVL.

The V gene is TRBV7-2, the J gene TRBJ2-7; D possibly corresponds to TRBD2 (6 bases). Germline V gives CDR1 SGHTA, CDR2 FQGNSA. Trimming took 6 bases from V and 1 from J, leaving 16 bases between them. The CDR3 runs to 15 residues. CDR3 bases: TGTGCCAGCAGTCAAACCCGGGGGTATTCCTACGAGCAGTACTTC. Encoded protein: CASSQTRGYSYEQYF. The full variable domain, rest sourced from reference TRBV7-2 and TRBJ2-7, is GAGVSQSPSNKVTEKGKDVELRCDPISGHTALYWYRQSLGQGLEFLIYFQGNSAPDKSGLPSDRFSAERTGGSVSTLTIQRTQQEDSAVYLCASSQTRGYSYEQYFGPGTRLTVT.

The chain combines TRBV2 with TRBJ2-7, with a weak D call TRBD2 (5 bases). Germline CDR1 SNHLY, CDR2 FYNNEI. V lost 8 bases and J lost 1, with 12 bases in between. The CDR3 consists of 13 residues. CDR3: CASQEVFSYEQYF. In DNA form, the CDR3 reads TGTGCCAGCCAGGAGGTATTTTCCTACGAGCAGTACTTC.